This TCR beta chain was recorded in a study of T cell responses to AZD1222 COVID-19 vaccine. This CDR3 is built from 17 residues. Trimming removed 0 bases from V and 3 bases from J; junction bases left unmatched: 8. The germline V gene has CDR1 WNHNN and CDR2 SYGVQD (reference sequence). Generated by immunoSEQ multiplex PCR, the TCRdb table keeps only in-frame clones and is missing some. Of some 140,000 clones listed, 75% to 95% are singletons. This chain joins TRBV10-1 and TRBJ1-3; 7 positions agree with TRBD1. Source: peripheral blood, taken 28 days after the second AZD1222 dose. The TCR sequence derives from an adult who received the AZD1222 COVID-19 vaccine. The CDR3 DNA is TGCGCCAGCAGTGAGTCAGGAGGGGGCGCTGGTGGAAACACCATATATTTT. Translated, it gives CASSESGGGAGGNTIYF.